The clone carrying this T cell receptor beta chain showed up just a few times. The target antigen is unknown. TCR beta libraries were made by quantitative 5'-RACE with molecular barcodes. TCRdb independently ran MiXCR on the 5' RACE reads; one entry per CDR3 protein. The sample records around 490,000 distinct CDR3 sequences, under 5.5% being singletons. These data originate in a study of CD8 T cells in ankylosing spondylitis. Findings of the study overall: A motif of eight highly homologous TCR beta variants was seen as apparently characteristic of ankylosing spondylitis blood.

This CDR3 spans 16 amino acids. V lost 5 bases and J lost 0, with 14 bases in between. Germline V gives CDR1 SGHKS, CDR2 YYEKEE (reference sequence). This rearrangement joins TRBV5-5 to TRBJ2-2, with D perhaps TRBD1 (6 bases). The clonotype was recovered from a male donor with ankylosing spondylitis. The sequencing input was blood, either unsorted or a sorted T cell fraction (not recorded which). The CDR3 region is CASRLTGTPNTGELFF. The CDR3 DNA reads TGTGCCAGCAGGCTGACCGGGACACCGAACACCGGGGAGCTGTTTTTT.